This T cell receptor (beta chain) was documented in a study of CD8 T cells in ankylosing spondylitis. Overall study findings and caveats: Before this, some motif variants had been reported in reactive arthritis synovial fluid and blood. Clones linked to disease were reported to show significant enrichment in matched ankylosing spondylitis synovial fluid.

Quantitative 5'-RACE with molecular barcodes produced the TCR beta libraries. TCRdb re-called the 5' RACE reads with MiXCR, one entry per CDR3 protein. The repertoire consists of 40,000 or so distinct CDR3 sequences, with 9% to 12% occurring once and the leading ten covering approximately 16%. This clonotype turned up a few times. Its antigen is not known. One junction end disagrees with the germline gene, perhaps due to a read error. This CDR3 has 16 amino acids. Germline-derived CDR1 and CDR2 are SSHAT and FNYEAQ (reference sequence). The J gene is TRBJ2-3, the V gene TRBV7-7, with 9 bases identical to TRBD2. Input material: blood, either unsorted or a sorted T cell fraction (not recorded which). The TCR sequence derives from a male donor with ankylosing spondylitis or in good health (not recorded which). CDR3 nucleotide sequence: TGTGCTAGCAGCCCGACTAGCGGACTAGTCACAGATACGCAGTATTTT. Protein product: CASSPTSGLVTDTQYF. Filled out from reference TRBV7-7 and TRBJ2-3, the complete variable domain reads GAGVSQSPRYKVTKRGQDVTLRCDPISSHATLYWYQQALGQGPEFLTYFNYEAQPDKSGLPSDRFSAERPEGSISTLTIQRTEQRDSAMYRCASSPTSGLVTDTQYFGPGTRLTVL.